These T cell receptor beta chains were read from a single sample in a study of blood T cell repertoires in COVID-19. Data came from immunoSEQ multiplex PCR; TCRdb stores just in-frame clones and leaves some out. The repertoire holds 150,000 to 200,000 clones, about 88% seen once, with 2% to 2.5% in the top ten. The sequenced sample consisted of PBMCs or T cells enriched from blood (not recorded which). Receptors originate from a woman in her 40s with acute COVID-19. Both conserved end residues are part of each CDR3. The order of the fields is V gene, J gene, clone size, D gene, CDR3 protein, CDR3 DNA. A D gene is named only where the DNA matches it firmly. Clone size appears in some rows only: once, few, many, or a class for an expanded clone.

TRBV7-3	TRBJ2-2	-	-	CASSLAGASTGELFF	TGTGCCAGCAGCTTAGCAGGGGCCAGCACCGGGGAGCTGTTTTTT
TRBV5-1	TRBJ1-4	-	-	CASSSGVGNEKLFF	TGCGCCAGCAGCTCGGGGGTGGGTAATGAAAAACTGTTTTTT
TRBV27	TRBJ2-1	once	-	CASWKDRNNNEQFF	TGTGCCAGCTGGAAGGACAGAAACAACAATGAGCAGTTCTTC
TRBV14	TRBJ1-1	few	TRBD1	CASSQGDRVEAFF	TGTGCCAGCAGCCAAGGGGACAGGGTAGAGGCTTTCTTT
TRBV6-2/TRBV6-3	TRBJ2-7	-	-	CASSPAPTLRGFLNEQYF	TGTGCCAGCAGCCCCGCTCCCACTCTGCGGGGATTTCTCAACGAGCAGTACTTC
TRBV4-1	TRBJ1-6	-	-	CASSQVPQGFNSPLHF	TGCGCCAGCAGCCAAGTCCCCCAGGGGTTCAATTCACCCCTCCACTTT
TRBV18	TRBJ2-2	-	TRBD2	CASSSGTSGAGELFF	TGTGCCAGCTCATCAGGGACTAGCGGCGCCGGGGAGCTGTTTTTT
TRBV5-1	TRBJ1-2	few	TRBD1	CASSLGQGVYGYTF	TGCGCCAGCAGCTTGGGGCAGGGGGTCTATGGCTACACCTTC
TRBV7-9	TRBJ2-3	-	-	CASSFHQRAPDTQYF	TGTGCCAGCAGCTTCCATCAGCGGGCCCCAGATACGCAGTATTTT
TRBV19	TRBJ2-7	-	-	CASSIALLFEQYF	TGTGCCAGTAGTATAGCCCTCCTTTTCGAGCAGTACTTC
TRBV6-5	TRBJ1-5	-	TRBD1	CASSPGQGEPQHF	TGTGCCAGCAGTCCGGGACAGGGCGAGCCCCAGCATTTT
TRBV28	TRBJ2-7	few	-	CASRTSRGLQQYF	TGTGCCAGCAGGACCTCCAGGGGACTACAGCAGTACTTC
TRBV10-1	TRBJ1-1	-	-	CASSESPGNTEAEAFF	TGCGCCAGCAGTGAGTCGCCGGGGAATACAGAAGCTGAAGCTTTCTTT
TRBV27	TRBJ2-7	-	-	CASSYGFSYEQYF	TGTGCCAGCAGTTACGGGTTCTCCTACGAGCAGTACTTC
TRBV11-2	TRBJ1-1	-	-	CASSQPTLGHPTEAFF	TGTGCCAGCAGCCAGCCCACCCTAGGTCACCCTACTGAAGCTTTCTTT
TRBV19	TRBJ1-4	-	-	CASRGFPGTTNEKLFF	TGTGCCAGTCGGGGCTTCCCCGGGACAACCAATGAAAAACTGTTTTTT
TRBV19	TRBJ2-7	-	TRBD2	CASSILAGGSYEQYF	TGTGCCAGTAGTATTCTAGCGGGAGGGTCCTACGAGCAGTACTTC
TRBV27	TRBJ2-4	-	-	CASSLIGDPLAKNIQYF	TGTGCCAGCAGTTTAATCGGGGATCCCTTAGCCAAAAACATTCAGTACTTC
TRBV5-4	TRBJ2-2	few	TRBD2	CASSLWGTSGRTVGGELFF	TGTGCCAGCAGCTTGTGGGGGACTAGCGGGAGGACCGTCGGAGGGGAGCTGTTTTTT
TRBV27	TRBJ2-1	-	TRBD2	CASKTGRGYNEQFF	TGTGCCAGCAAAACCGGGAGGGGCTACAATGAGCAGTTCTTC
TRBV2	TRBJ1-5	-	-	CASMAAPRDNQPQHF	TGTGCCAGCATGGCGGCGCCGAGGGACAATCAGCCCCAGCATTTT
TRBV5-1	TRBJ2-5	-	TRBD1	CASSAPGQGVRLQETQYF	TGCGCCAGCAGCGCTCCGGGACAGGGGGTTAGACTCCAAGAGACCCAGTACTTC
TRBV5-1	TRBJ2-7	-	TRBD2	CASSLGLAGLPYEQYF	TGCGCCAGCAGCTTGGGACTAGCGGGTCTGCCCTACGAGCAGTACTTC
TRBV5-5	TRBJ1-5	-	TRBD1	CASSPGQGGQPQHF	TGTGCCAGCAGCCCCGGACAGGGCGGGCAGCCCCAGCATTTT